Sequencing of this TCR beta chain was carried out in a study of T cell responses to AZD1222 COVID-19 vaccine. Overall study results and limits: Donors, mostly white British, included more females; clonal diversity was possibly underestimated. Across the whole spike, CD4 TCRs peaked at regions 160-218 and 743-854. Samples come after the peak T cell response, not at day 14.

CDR3 length: 15 residues. V shed 2 bases and J shed 6 bases, with 15 bases lying between them. The germline CDR1 and CDR2 sequences are MNHNS and SASEGT. With regard to this clone: The antigen is not known.

Profiling relied on immunoSEQ multiplex PCR, and the TCRdb table lists in-frame clones only, not all of them. The table has roughly 150,000 clones, approximately 89% seen once. J is TRBJ2-3 and V is TRBV6-1; D gene uncertain. This receptor was taken from an adult in good health. Sequencing used peripheral blood, obtained on day 0 of MenACWY control vaccination. The CDR3 coding sequence is TGTGCCAGCAGTGAAATGGCGAGAACCATGGATACGCAGTATTTT. It encodes CASSEMARTMDTQYF.